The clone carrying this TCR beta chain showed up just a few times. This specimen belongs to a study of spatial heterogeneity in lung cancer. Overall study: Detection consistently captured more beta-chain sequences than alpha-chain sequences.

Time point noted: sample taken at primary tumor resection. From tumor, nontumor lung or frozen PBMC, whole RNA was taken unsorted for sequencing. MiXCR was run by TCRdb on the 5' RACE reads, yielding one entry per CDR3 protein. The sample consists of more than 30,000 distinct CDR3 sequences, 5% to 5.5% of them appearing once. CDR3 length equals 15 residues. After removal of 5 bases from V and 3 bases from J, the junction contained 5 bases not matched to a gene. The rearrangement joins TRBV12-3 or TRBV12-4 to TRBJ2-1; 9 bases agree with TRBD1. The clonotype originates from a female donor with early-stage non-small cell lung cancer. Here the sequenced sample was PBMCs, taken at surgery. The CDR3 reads CASSETGGSYNEQFF. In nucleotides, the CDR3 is TGTGCCAGCAGTGAGACAGGGGGTAGCTACAATGAGCAGTTCTTC.